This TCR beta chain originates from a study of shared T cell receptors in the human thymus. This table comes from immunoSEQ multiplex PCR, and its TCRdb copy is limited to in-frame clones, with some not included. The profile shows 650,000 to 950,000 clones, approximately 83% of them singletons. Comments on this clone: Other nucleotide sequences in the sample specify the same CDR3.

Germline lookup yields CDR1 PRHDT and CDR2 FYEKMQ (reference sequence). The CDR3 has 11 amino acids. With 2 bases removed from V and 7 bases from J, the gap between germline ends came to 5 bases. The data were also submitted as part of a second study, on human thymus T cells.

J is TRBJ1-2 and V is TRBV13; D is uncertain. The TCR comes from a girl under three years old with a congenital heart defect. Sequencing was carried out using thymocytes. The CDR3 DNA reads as TGTGCCAGCAGCTTACGAGGTGGCTACACCTTC. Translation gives CASSLRGGYTF.